The 2 T cell receptor beta chains below come from one sample, sequenced in a study of CXCR3-negative and CXCR3-positive naive CD8 T cells. Carrying UMI labels, the TRB cDNA libraries were prepared through 5' RACE. After re-calling the 5' RACE reads, TCRdb lists one entry per CDR3 protein, DNA absent. The specimen's table records some 130,000 distinct CDR3 sequences. Sequencing input: naive CXCR3- CD8+ T cells from blood. Stated subset: CD45RO-CCR7+CD27+CD95- naive CD8+ T cells lacking CXCR3 (TNR3-). The source of these receptors is a human donor in good health. Some clones in this sample may be carry-over from other donors' samples.

This sequence joins TRBV3-1 and TRBJ2-5; no DNA is available, so the TRBD1 call from TCRdb remains unchecked. The germline CDR1 and CDR2 sequences are LGHDT and YNNKEL (reference sequence). The CDR3 covers 13 residues. The CDR3: CASSQTGWETQYF.

The chain combines TRBV20-1 with TRBJ1-2; the D gene TCRdb calls, TRBD1, cannot be checked with no DNA. Germline CDR1 and CDR2: DFQATT and SNEGSKA (reference sequence). The CDR3 totals 15 residues. CDR3 protein: CSSQLPGQINYGYTF.